This TCR beta chain is drawn from a study of OX40 agonist ivuxolimab in advanced cancers. With respect to the entire study: Ivuxolimab, which targeted the costimulatory receptor OX40 (CD134), was an agonistic, fully human IgG2 monoclonal antibody. The paper covers the monotherapy dose-escalation part of the phase I ivuxolimab trial, which included N ≈ 50 patients. The point of sequencing TCRbeta in the periphery was to test whether ivuxolimab changed TCR sequence diversity and drove clonal T-cell expansion. Of the approximately 50 dose-escalation patients, hepatocellular carcinoma was present in around 19, melanoma in about 15, renal cell carcinoma in 9 and head and neck cancer in 9. Prior anti-PD-1, anti-PD-L1 or anti-CTLA-4 therapy was permitted, and about 40% of dose-escalation patients had received checkpoint inhibitors. The dose-escalation cohort was approximately 83% male with a mean age of around 64 years, ranging from roughly 20 to 85. Intravenous ivuxolimab was administered to patients every 2 weeks at six dose levels: 0.01, 0.1, 0.3, 1.5, 3 and 10 mg/kg. Three dose-escalation patients achieved partial responses, one with hepatocellular carcinoma and two with cutaneous melanoma. Study-level results and caveats: Antigen specificity was not determined for the clonally expanded peripheral T cells. Partial responders in the 0.1-3.0 mg/kg groups had among the lowest normalized peripheral clonal expansion, especially among CD8+ T cells. At doses of 0.1 to 3.0 mg/kg, clonal expansion of both CD4+ and CD8+ blood T cells was observed from baseline to week 6. Low levels of normalized T-cell clonal expansion were also shown by some nonresponding patients. After ivuxolimab, CD8+ T cells had more expanded clones than CD4+ T cells on average.

To note about this clone: Its antigen target is currently unknown. The input lacks base qualities; no much larger clone sits a single base away.

Genomic DNA was extracted from sorted cells for sequencing of the TCRbeta CDR3 region. The immunoSEQ Assay was used to sequence the TCRbeta CDR3 regions. The table was pulled from immuneACCESS by TCRdb, which kept in-frame rearrangements only. Such tables lose some clones; where checked, under half of the loss comes from unresolved V genes, and the rest has no known cause. A total of 35,000 to 40,000 clones appear in this sample, 70% to 85% of them only once. Together, the top ten hold roughly 20% of the sample. Patients with a history of autoimmune disease or receiving systemic immunosuppression were excluded from the trial. In every dose cohort, peripheral blood was drawn for TCR sequencing at baseline, cycle 4 day 1, and cycle 7 day 1. Samples came from an open-label, multicenter, first-in-human phase I dose-escalation trial of ivuxolimab. Adults with locally advanced or metastatic head and neck squamous cell, hepatocellular, melanoma or renal cell carcinoma were enrolled in the trial. Before TCR sequencing, CD4+ T cells and CD8+ T cells were sorted from peripheral blood as separate populations.

At the junction V is shortened by 8 bases and J by 6 bases, with 19 bases in between. From the germline V gene, CDR1 is SGHRS and CDR2 is YFSETQ. Counted from cysteine to phenylalanine, this CDR3 has 14 amino acids. The only DNA kept is the CDR3, 42 bases in frame from the first base. This clonotype originated in an adult with an advanced solid tumor such as melanoma, head and neck, liver or kidney cancer. In this chain, TRBV5-1 is recombined with TRBJ2-3; a weak D assignment points to TRBD1 (6 bases agree). The sample here was CD4+ or CD8+ T cells sorted from blood, taken in a trial of the OX40 agonist ivuxolimab. The DNA sequence follows: TGCGCCAGTTACAGGGACCAGGGTACCGATACGCAGTATTTT. Translated, this gives CASYRDQGTDTQYF.